These 7 T cell receptor beta chains share one sample of origin, sequenced in a study of Ad26.COV2.S vaccination and SARS-CoV-2 variants. Specified treatment: roughly 20 received Ad26.COV2.S at low or high dose, single or two shots; roughly five received placebo; per-sample allocation not given. Collection of the samples took place on day 63 after the first injection of vaccine or placebo. The table came from immunoSEQ multiplex PCR; TCRdb's copy has only in-frame clones and leaves some out. The data show 430,000 or so clones, 85% to 90% seen once. Sequenced material: peripheral blood, taken in a trial of Ad26.COV2.S vaccine versus placebo. These receptors all come from a person between 18 and 65 years old who received the Ad26.COV2.S COVID-19 vaccine or a placebo.

The chain carries TRBV5-4 and TRBJ2-2; 7 bases match TRBD2. In germline, CDR1 is SGHNT, CDR2 YYREEE (reference sequence). CDR3 length equals 16 residues. V gave up 3 bases and J gave up 1 base; unmatched junction bases: 6. The CDR3 coding sequence is TGTGCCAGCAGCTGGGGGGGTGACCAGAACACCGGGGAGCTGTTTTTT. Amino acids: CASSWGGDQNTGELFF.

This rearrangement joins TRBV5-1 to TRBJ2-1; 10 bases align to TRBD1. V was clipped by 4 bases and J by 7 bases; unmatched bases: 8. This CDR3 comprises 15 residues. CDR1 is SGHRS and CDR2 is YFSETQ in the germline V gene. The CDR3 nucleotides read TGCGCCAGCAGCACCCGGACAGGGGGTGGGAATGAGCAGTTCTTC. It yields the protein CASSTRTGGGNEQFF.

This chain uses TRBV10-3 with TRBJ2-1; TRBD2 matches at 8 bases. This CDR3 has 16 residues. The junction had 7 bases not matched to a gene; V was cut back by 5 bases and J by 1 base. Germline values: CDR1 ENHRY, CDR2 SYGVKD. The CDR3 DNA sequence: TGTGCCATCAGTTCTGCGGGGGGCCGGTCCTACAATGAGCAGTTCTTC. Translated, it gives CAISSAGGRSYNEQFF.

This clone was recorded only once. J is TRBJ2-4 and V is TRBV2; weak D call: TRBD2 (6 bases). This CDR3 is built from 11 residues. CDR1 and CDR2 from the germline V gene are SNHLY and FYNNEI. CDR3 bases: TGTGCTGGGCAGGACTACCGTCTGCAGTACTTC. Protein sequence: CAGQDYRLQYF.

This chain uses TRBV7-2 with TRBJ2-7, with D possibly being TRBD1 (5 bases). The V end lost 3 bases, the J end lost 2 bases, and 17 bases lay between the germline ends. The CDR3 has 16 residues. Germline assignment: CDR1 SGHTA and CDR2 FQGNSA. CDR3 sequence: CASSFVGAGSPYEQYV. The CDR3, as DNA: TGTGCCAGCAGCTTCGTAGGGGCAGGGTCGCCCTACGAGCAGTACGTC.

Only one count was recorded for this clone. In DNA, the CDR3 is TGTGCCAGCAGCTTCAGAGCAGGGTCGGACACCGGGGAGCTGTTTTTT. Translation gives CASSFRAGSDTGELFF. The genes are TRBV7-2 and TRBJ2-2; D is perhaps TRBD1 (5 bases). Per germline, CDR1 SGHTA and CDR2 FQGNSA. The CDR3 is made up of 16 amino acids. V dropped 3 bases and J dropped 3 bases, with 14 bases sitting between them.

This chain uses TRBV11-2 with TRBJ2-3; maybe TRBD2 (6 bases). Trimming removed 2 bases at V and 1 base at J, with 13 bases between. CDR1 is SGHAT and CDR2 is FQNNGV in the germline V gene. This CDR3 has 16 amino acids. The chain's CDR3 is CASSLYRGSGTDTQYF. The CDR3 DNA is TGTGCCAGCAGCTTATATCGGGGGTCAGGCACAGATACGCAGTATTTT. Variable domain in full (rest from reference TRBV11-2 and TRBJ2-3): EAGVAQSPRYKIIEKRQSVAFWCNPISGHATLYWYQQILGQGPKLLIQFQNNGVVDDSQLPKDRFSAERLKGVDSTLKIQPAKLEDSAVYLCASSLYRGSGTDTQYFGPGTRLTVL.